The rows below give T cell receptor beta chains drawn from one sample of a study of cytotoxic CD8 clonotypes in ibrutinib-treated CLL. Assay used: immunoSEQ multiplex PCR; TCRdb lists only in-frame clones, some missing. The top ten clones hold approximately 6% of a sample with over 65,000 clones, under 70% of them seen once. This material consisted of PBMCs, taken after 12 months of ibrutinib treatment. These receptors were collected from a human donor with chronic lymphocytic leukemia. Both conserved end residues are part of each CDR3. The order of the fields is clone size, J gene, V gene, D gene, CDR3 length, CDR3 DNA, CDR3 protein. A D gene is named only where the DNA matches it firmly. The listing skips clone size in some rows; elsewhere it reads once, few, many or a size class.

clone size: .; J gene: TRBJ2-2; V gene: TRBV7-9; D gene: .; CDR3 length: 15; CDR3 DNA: TGTGCCAGCAGCTTTGGTCAGGGGCTGTCGGGGGAGCTGTTTTTT; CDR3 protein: CASSFGQGLSGELFF
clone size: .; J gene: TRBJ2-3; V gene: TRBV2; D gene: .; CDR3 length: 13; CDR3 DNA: TGTGCCAGCATCCAGCTTGGTCCAGATACGCAGTATTTT; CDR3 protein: CASIQLGPDTQYF
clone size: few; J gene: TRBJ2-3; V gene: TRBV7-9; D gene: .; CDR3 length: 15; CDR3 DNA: TGTGCCAGCAGCTTAGCCGGGCATGAGACAGATACGCAGTATTTT; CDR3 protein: CASSLAGHETDTQYF
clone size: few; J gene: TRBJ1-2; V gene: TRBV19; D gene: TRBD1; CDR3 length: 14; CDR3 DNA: TGTGCCAGTAGTGTGGACAGGGGGCAGGATGGCTACACCTTC; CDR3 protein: CASSVDRGQDGYTF
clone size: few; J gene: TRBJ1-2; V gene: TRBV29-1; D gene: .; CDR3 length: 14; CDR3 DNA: TGCAGCGTTGATTTGGGGGCGGCCCACTATGGCTACACCTTC; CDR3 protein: CSVDLGAAHYGYTF
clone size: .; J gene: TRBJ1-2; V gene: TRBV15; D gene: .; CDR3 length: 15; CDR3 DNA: TGTGCCACCAGCAGCGGGGCGTCTAGCGCATATGGCTACACCTTC; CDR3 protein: CATSSGASSAYGYTF
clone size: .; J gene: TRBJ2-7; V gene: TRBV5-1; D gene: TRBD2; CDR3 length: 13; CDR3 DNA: TGCGCCAGCAGCGTGACTAGCTTCTCCGAGCAGTACTTC; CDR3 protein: CASSVTSFSEQYF
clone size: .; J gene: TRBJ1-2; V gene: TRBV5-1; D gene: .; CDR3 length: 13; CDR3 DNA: TGCGCCAGCAGCCTGACTTCGGGGGAGCGGGACACCTTC; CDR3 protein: CASSLTSGERDTF
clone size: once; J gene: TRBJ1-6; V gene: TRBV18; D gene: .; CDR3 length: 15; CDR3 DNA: TGTGCCAGCTCACCACTGTCAGGGGATAATTCACCCCTCCACTTT; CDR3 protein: CASSPLSGDNSPLHF
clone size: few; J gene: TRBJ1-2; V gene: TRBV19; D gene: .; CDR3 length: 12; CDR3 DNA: TGTGCCAGTAGTAGGACCCGTGGCGGCTACACCTTC; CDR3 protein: CASSRTRGGYTF
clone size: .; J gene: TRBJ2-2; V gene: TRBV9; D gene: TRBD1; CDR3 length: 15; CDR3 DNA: TGTGCCAGCAGAGAGGACAGGGGGCTAGTCGGGGAGCTGTTTTTT; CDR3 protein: CASREDRGLVGELFF
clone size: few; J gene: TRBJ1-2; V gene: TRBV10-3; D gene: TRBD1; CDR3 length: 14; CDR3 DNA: TGTGCCATCAGGGGACAGGTTGGGGGCTATGGCTACACCTTC; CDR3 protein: CAIRGQVGGYGYTF
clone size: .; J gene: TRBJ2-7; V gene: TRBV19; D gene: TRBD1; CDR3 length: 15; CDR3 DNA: TGTGCCAGTAGTATAGCTCGGACAGGGGGCTACGAGCAGTACTTC; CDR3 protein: CASSIARTGGYEQYF
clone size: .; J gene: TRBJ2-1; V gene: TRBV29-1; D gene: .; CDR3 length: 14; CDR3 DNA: TGCAGCGCCATTCCCGTCGACTCCTACAATGAGCAGTTCTTC; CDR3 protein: CSAIPVDSYNEQFF
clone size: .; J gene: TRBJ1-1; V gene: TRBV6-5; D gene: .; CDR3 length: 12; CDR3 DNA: TGTGCCAGCAGTTACGTGGGGGGGTATGCTTTCTTT; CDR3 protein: CASSYVGGYAFF
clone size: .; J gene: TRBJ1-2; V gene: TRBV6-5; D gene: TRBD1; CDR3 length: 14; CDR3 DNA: TGTGCCAGCAGTTACGACACAGGGGGTGGTGGCTACACCTTC; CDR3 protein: CASSYDTGGGGYTF
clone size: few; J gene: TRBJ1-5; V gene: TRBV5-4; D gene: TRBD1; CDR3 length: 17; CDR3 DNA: TGTGCCAGCAGCTTGGCCGGGACAGCCTATAGCAATCAGCCCCAGCATTTT; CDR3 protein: CASSLAGTAYSNQPQHF
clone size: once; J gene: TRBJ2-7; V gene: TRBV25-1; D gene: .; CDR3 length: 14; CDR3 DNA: TGTGCCAGCAGTGGGGACATAGGAGCCTACGAGCAGTACTTC; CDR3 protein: CASSGDIGAYEQYF
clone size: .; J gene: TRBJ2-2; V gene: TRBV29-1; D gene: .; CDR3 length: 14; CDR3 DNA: TGCAGCGCCCTAGGTGGCAGAAACACCGGGGAGCTGTTTTTT; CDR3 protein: CSALGGRNTGELFF
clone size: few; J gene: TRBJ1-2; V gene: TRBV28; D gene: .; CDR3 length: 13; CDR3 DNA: TGTGCCAGCAGTTTATTACTTGGGGATAGCTACACCTTC; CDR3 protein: CASSLLLGDSYTF
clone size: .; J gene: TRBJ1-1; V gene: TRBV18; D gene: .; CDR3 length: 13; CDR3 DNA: TGTGCCAGCTCACCAGACGGGGACACTGAAGCTTTCTTT; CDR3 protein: CASSPDGDTEAFF
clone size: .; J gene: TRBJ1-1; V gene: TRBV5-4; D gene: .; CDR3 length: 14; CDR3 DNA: TGTGCCAGCAGCTTGGCCATCCCGGGCACTGAAGCTTTCTTT; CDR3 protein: CASSLAIPGTEAFF
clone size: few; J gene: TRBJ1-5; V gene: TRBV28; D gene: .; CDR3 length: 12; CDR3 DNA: TGTGCCAGCACCAGTCAGGGTCAGCCCCAGCATTTT; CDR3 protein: CASTSQGQPQHF
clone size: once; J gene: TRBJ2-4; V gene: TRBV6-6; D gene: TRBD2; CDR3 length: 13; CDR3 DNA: TGTGCCAGCAGTTACGGGGGGAGGGGCATTCAGTACTTC; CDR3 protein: CASSYGGRGIQYF
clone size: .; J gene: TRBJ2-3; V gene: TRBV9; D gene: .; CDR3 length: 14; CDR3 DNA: TGTACCAGCAGCCCCGGAGGGTACACAGATACGCAGTATTTT; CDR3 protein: CTSSPGGYTDTQYF
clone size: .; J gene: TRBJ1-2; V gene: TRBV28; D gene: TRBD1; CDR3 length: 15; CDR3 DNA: TGTGCCAGCAGTTTGACAGGGGCTCCCTACTATGGCTACACCTTC; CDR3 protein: CASSLTGAPYYGYTF
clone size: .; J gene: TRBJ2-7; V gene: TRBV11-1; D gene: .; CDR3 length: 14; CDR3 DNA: TGTGCCAGCAGCTTAGTCCAGGGGGGAGGCGAGCAGTACTTC; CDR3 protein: CASSLVQGGGEQYF
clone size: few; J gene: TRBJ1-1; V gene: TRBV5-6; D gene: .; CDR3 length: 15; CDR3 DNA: TGTGCCAGCAGCTTGCCTAACCGGGGCGGCACTGAAGCTTTCTTT; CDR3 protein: CASSLPNRGGTEAFF
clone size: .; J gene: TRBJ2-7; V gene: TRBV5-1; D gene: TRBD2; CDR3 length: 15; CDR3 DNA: TGCGCCAGCAGCTCCGGGACTAGTGTAAGGTACGAGCAGTACTTC; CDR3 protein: CASSSGTSVRYEQYF
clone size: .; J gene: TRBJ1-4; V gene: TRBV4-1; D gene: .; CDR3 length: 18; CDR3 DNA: TGCGCCAGCAGCCGAGGGGCATCCATTAAAGCAACTAATGAAAAACTGTTTTTT; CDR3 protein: CASSRGASIKATNEKLFF
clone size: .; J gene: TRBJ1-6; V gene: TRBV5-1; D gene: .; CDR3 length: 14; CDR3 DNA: TGCGCCAGCAGCTTAGATATTGGGGCTTCACCCCTCCACTTT; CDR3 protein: CASSLDIGASPLHF
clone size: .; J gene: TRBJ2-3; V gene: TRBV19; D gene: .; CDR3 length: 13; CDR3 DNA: TGTGCCAGTAGCAGGTCCCACACAGATACGCAGTATTTT; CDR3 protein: CASSRSHTDTQYF
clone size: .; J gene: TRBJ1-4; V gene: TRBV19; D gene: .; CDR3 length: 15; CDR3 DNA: TGTGCCAGTGGAATTTTGGGCAGTGCTAATGAAAAACTGTTTTTT; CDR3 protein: CASGILGSANEKLFF
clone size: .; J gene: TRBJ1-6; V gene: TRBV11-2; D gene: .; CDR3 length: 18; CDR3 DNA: TGTGCCAGCAGCCTTTGGCGGGGCAGAAGCTCCTATAATTCACCCCTCCACTTT; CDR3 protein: CASSLWRGRSSYNSPLHF
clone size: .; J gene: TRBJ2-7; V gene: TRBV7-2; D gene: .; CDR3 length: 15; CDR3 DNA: TGTGCCAGCAGCTTAGATCTTGCCAGAACCTACGAGCAGTACTTC; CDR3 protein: CASSLDLARTYEQYF
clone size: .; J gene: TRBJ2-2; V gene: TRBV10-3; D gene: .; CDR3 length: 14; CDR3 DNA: TGTGCCATCAGAGGCCAATCAGTTGCCGGGGAGCTGTTTTTT; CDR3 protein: CAIRGQSVAGELFF
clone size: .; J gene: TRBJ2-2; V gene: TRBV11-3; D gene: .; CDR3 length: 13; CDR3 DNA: TGTGCCAGCAGCTTACCCATCACCGGGGAGCTGTTTTTT; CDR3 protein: CASSLPITGELFF
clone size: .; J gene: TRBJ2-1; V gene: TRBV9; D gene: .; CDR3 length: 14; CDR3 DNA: TGTGCCAGCAGCGTCTCTAGCTTGGACAATGAGCAGTTCTTC; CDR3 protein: CASSVSSLDNEQFF
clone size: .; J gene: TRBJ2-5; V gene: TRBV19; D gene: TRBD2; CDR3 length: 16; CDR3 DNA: TGTGCCAGTAGTGCCTCGGGGCGGGGGGGCCAAGAGACCCAGTACTTC; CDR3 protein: CASSASGRGGQETQYF
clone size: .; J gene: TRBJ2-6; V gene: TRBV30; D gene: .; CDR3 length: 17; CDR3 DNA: TGTGCCTGGAGTGTAGTACCAGGGAAGCGTGGGGCCAACGTCCTGACTTTC; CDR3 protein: CAWSVVPGKRGANVLTF
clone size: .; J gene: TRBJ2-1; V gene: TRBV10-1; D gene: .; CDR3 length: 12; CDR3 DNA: TGCGCCAGCAGTCAAGGGACATTTGAGCAGTTCTTC; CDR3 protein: CASSQGTFEQFF
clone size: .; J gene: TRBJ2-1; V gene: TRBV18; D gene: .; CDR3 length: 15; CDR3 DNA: TGTGCCAGCTCACTGTTCCAGGTAGGGGATAATGAGCAGTTCTTC; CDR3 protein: CASSLFQVGDNEQFF
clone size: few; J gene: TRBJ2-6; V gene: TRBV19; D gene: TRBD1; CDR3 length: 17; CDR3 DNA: TGTGCCAGTGAGGACAGGGCGGGTCTCGCTGGGGCCAACGTCCTGACTTTC; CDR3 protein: CASEDRAGLAGANVLTF
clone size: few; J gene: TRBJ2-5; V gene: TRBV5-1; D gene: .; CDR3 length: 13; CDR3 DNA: TGCGCCAGCTCTACCGGGTACCAAGAGACCCAGTACTTC; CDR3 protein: CASSTGYQETQYF